The 2 T cell receptor beta chains given below trace back to one sample, sequenced in a study of control samples from healthy donors and cancer patients. Data came from immunoSEQ multiplex PCR; TCRdb stores just in-frame clones and leaves some out. This sample yields some 190,000 clones, of which roughly nine tenths are seen a single time; 1.5% to 2% belongs to the top ten. The material sequenced was blood. The receptors here all came from a man aged 30 to 45 in good health.

The chain uses TRBV29-1 and TRBJ1-4; 10 bases fit TRBD1. This CDR3 contains 13 residues. Germline V CDR1 and CDR2: SQVTM, ANQGSEA. The junction had 9 bases not matched to a gene; V was cut back by 5 bases and J by 12 bases. CDR3 loop: CSVRGTGVNELFF. In DNA, the CDR3 is TGCAGCGTTCGGGGGACAGGGGTAAACGAACTGTTTTTT. Variable domain in full (rest from reference TRBV29-1 and TRBJ1-4): SAVISQKPSRDICQRGTSLTIQCQVDSQVTMMFWYRQQPGQSLTLIATANQGSEATYESGFVIDKFPISRPNLTFSTLTVSNMSPEDSSIYLCSVRGTGVNELFFGSGTQLSVL.

The chain links TRBV2 to TRBJ1-5, with 8 bases that match TRBD1. The CDR3 sequence is 15 residues long. Germline CDR1 and CDR2: SNHLY and FYNNEI. After removal of 4 bases from V and 2 bases from J, the junction contained 4 bases not matched to a gene. This CDR3 reads CASSAGGLGNQPQHF. CDR3 nucleotide sequence: TGTGCCAGCAGTGCAGGGGGCTTGGGCAATCAGCCCCAGCATTTT.